A single T cell receptor (beta chain) is shown here with its context. Its specificity is unknown. This sample is part of a study of T cells in Graves' hyperthyroidism and ophthalmopathy. Study outcomes and limitations: It was a median around 6 months before onset that the model predicted ophthalmopathy. Ophthalmopathy was told apart from stable hyperthyroidism by a 13 V-J model. Most clonotypes that expanded in the thyroid above 0.001 also showed up in blood.

The CDR3 loop spans 14 amino acids. The germline CDR1 and CDR2 sequences are KGHDR and SFDVKD. Trimming cost V 3 bases and J 7 bases, with 9 bases left between them. Authors of the study amplified TCR beta CDR3 regions from RNA transcripts. The TCR CDR3 first-round RT-PCR relied on the HTBI primer set. TCRdb re-analysed the multiplex PCR reads in MiXCR, keeping a single row per CDR3 protein. The sample has 400,000 to 600,000 distinct CDR3 sequences, around 20% seen once. Sequencing was performed on blood. The sequence was obtained from a man aged 18 to 29 with Graves' hyperthyroidism. The genes are TRBV24-1 and TRBJ1-6, with D maybe TRBD1 (6 bases). CDR3 DNA: TGTGCCACCAGTGATGTGGGGGCGAATTCACCCCTCCACTTT. This gives the protein CATSDVGANSPLHF.